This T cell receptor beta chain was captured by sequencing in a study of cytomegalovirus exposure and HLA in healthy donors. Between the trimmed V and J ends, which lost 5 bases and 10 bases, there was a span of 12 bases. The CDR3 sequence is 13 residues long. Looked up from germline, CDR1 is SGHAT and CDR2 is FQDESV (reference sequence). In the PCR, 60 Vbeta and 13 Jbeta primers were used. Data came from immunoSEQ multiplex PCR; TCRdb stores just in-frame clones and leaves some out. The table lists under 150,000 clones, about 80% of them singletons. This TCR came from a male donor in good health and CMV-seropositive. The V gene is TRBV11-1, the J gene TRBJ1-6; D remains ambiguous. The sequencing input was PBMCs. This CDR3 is CASSLNSGSPLHF. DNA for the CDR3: TGTGCCAGCAGCCTAAACAGCGGCTCACCCCTCCACTTT. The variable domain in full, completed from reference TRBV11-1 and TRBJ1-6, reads EAEVAQSPRYKITEKSQAVAFWCDPISGHATLYWYRQILGQGPELLVQFQDESVVDDSQLPKDRFSAERLKGVDSTLKIQPAELGDSAMYLCASSLNSGSPLHFGNGTRLTVT.